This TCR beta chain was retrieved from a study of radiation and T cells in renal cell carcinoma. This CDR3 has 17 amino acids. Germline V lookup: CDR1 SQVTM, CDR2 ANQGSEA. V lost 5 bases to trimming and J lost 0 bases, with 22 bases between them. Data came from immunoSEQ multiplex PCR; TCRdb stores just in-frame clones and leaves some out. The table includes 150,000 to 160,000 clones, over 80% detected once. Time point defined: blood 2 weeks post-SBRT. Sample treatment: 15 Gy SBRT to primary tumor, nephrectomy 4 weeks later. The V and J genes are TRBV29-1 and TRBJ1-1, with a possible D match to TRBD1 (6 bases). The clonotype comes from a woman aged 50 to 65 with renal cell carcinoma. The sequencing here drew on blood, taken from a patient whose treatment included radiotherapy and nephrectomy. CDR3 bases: TGCAGCGTTCCAAAGACAATAGGACAGACCATGAACACTGAAGCTTTCTTT. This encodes CSVPKTIGQTMNTEAFF.